One and the same sample provided the 30 T cell receptor beta chains below, sequenced in a study of blood T cell repertoires in COVID-19. The repertoire was sequenced with immunoSEQ multiplex PCR; TCRdb's copy has only in-frame clones and lacks some. The sample yields 300,000 to 400,000 clones, roughly nine tenths seen once. Sequencing input: PBMCs or T cells enriched from blood (not recorded which). Receptors originate from a woman in her thirties who had been exposed to COVID-19.

V usage is TRBV7-2 and J usage is TRBJ1-4, with D tentatively TRBD1 (5 bases). Germline CDR1 SGHTA, CDR2 FQGNSA. The CDR3 extends over 14 amino acids. The V gene lost 3 bases and the J gene lost 4 bases, with 9 bases spanning the gap. This CDR3 is CASSFSQVNEKLFF. CDR3 in DNA: TGTGCCAGCAGCTTTTCACAGGTTAATGAAAAACTGTTTTTT.

This chain connects TRBV7-9 to TRBJ1-1; D remains ambiguous. CDR3 length equals 14 residues. CDR1 and CDR2 from the germline V gene are SEHNR and FQNEAQ (reference sequence). Deletions cut 2 bases from V and 0 bases from J, with 7 bases between. The CDR3 region is CASSLRQMNTEAFF. The CDR3 region has the DNA TGTGCCAGCAGCTTACGACAAATGAACACTGAAGCTTTCTTT.

This sequence joins TRBV23-1 and TRBJ1-3, with D possibly being TRBD1 (5 bases). TRBV23-1 is recorded as an ORF, its role being uncertain. This CDR3 region has 16 residues. Trimming removed 4 bases at V and 5 bases at J, with 18 bases between. The CDR3 nucleotides are TGCGCCAGCAGTCCCCCGCCCGGGGGGGAGAGAAACACCATATATTTT. Residues: CASSPPPGGERNTIYF.

This rearrangement joins TRBV20-1 to TRBJ2-3; D perhaps matches TRBD2 (5 bases). The germline CDR1 and CDR2 sequences are DFQATT and SNEGSKA (reference sequence). CDR3 length equals 10 residues. V was pared by 6 bases and J by 8 bases, with 9 bases between. This chain's CDR3 is CSAPRGTQYF. The CDR3 DNA reads TGCAGTGCACCCCGGGGTACGCAGTATTTT.

The genes are TRBV12-3 or TRBV12-4 and TRBJ1-2; D not resolved. The V and J ends lost 5 bases and 5 bases respectively, with 9 bases between them. CDR3 length: 12 amino acids. Here the CDR3 DNA reads TGTGCCAGCAGTCTGACTGAGTATGGCTACACCTTC. It specifies CASSLTEYGYTF.

The genes are TRBV19 and TRBJ1-4; tentatively, D is TRBD1 (6 bases). Germline V CDR1 and CDR2: LNHDA, SQIVND (reference sequence). Between the trimmed V and J ends, which lost 6 bases and 8 bases, there was a span of 19 bases. This CDR3 contains 15 residues. The DNA for the CDR3 is TGTGCCAGTAGCCTCATACAGGGATTAGGAGAAAAACTGTTTTTT. Protein: CASSLIQGLGEKLFF.

The chain joins TRBV10-3 to TRBJ1-6; TRBD1 matches at 8 bases. V lost 5 bases and J lost 5; bases outside the gene matches: 5. This CDR3 has 15 residues. The germline V gene encodes CDR1 ENHRY and CDR2 SYGVKD. CDR3: CAISLKDRDNSPLHF. The CDR3 DNA sequence: TGTGCCATCAGTCTAAAGGACAGGGATAATTCACCCCTCCACTTT.

The chain recombines TRBV11-2 with TRBJ1-2; a possible D gene is TRBD1 (6 bases). Trimming took 4 bases from V and 8 from J, leaving 11 bases between them. The CDR3 has 12 amino acids. Germline V gene sequence: CDR1 SGHAT, CDR2 FQNNGV. CDR3 sequence: CASSSGTSGYTF. The CDR3 nucleotides are TGTGCCAGCAGCTCCGGGACATCCGGCTACACCTTC.

The chain links TRBV9 to TRBJ1-2, with TRBD1 as a possible D gene (5 bases). The germline V and J ends were trimmed by 2 bases and 4 bases, with 18 bases remaining between them. Germline values: CDR1 SGDLS, CDR2 YYNGEE. This CDR3 has 16 residues. The CDR3, as DNA: TGTGCCAGCAGCGTCGAGGGGAGGGCTCTAATCTATGGCTACACCTTC. Translation gives CASSVEGRALIYGYTF.

The chain joins TRBV11-1 to TRBJ2-1, with 10 positions matching TRBD1. After removal of 3 bases from V and 5 bases from J, the junction contained 7 bases not matched to a gene. Germline V gives CDR1 SGHAT, CDR2 FQDESV (reference sequence). The CDR3 is 16 amino acids. CDR3 DNA sequence: TGTGCCAGCAGCTTTCAGGGACAGGGGAAACACAATGAGCAGTTCTTC. Residues: CASSFQGQGKHNEQFF.

This clone has more than one count but fewer than ten. The chain uses TRBV5-1 and TRBJ2-2, with a possible D match to TRBD1 (5 bases). CDR1 is SGHRS and CDR2 is YFSETQ in the germline V gene. V shed 4 bases and J shed 7 bases, with 8 bases lying between them. The CDR3 extends over 12 amino acids. This chain's CDR3 is CASSDSGGELFF. The CDR3 region has the DNA TGCGCCAGCAGCGACAGTGGCGGGGAGCTGTTTTTT.

The chain joins TRBV11-2 to TRBJ1-3; 8 bases are shared with TRBD1. This CDR3 is built from 16 residues. CDR1 is SGHAT, CDR2 FQNNGV, per germline. Unmatched junction bases numbered 5, after V lost 2 bases and J lost 2 bases. CDR3 residues: CASSLRQGAAGNTIYF. The CDR3 DNA reads TGTGCCAGCAGCTTAAGGCAGGGGGCCGCTGGAAACACCATATATTTT.

This sequence joins TRBV19 and TRBJ2-3; TRBD2 agrees at 7 bases. After removal of 8 bases from V and 6 bases from J, the junction contained 5 bases not matched to a gene. Germline V lookup: CDR1 LNHDA, CDR2 SQIVND (reference sequence). The CDR3 sequence is 12 residues long. The CDR3 here is CASGLGGDTQYF. The CDR3 bases are TGTGCCAGTGGACTAGGCGGCGATACGCAGTATTTT. Based on the CDR3 plus reference TRBV19 and TRBJ2-3, the full variable domain is DGGITQSPKYLFRKEGQNVTLSCEQNLNHDAMYWYRQDPGQGLRLIYYSQIVNDFQKGDIAEGYSVSREKKESFPLTVTSAQKNPTAFYLCASGLGGDTQYFGPGTRLTVL.

The rearrangement joins TRBV9 to TRBJ1-5; TRBD1 is a possible D gene (6 bases). The CDR3 loop spans 13 amino acids. The V gene's germline CDR1 is SGDLS and CDR2 YYNGEE. V lost 3 bases to trimming and J lost 5 bases, with 9 bases between them. In DNA form, the CDR3 reads TGTGCCAGCAGCGGCCAGGGGTATCAGCCCCAGCATTTT. Its protein is CASSGQGYQPQHF.

The chain employs TRBV11-2 and TRBJ2-7; tentatively, D is TRBD1 (6 bases). Trimming took off 2 bases at V and 3 bases at J, with 8 bases between the two ends. The CDR3 contains 13 residues. The germline V gene encodes CDR1 SGHAT and CDR2 FQNNGV. The CDR3: CASSLWTDYEQYF. The CDR3 nucleotides are TGTGCCAGCAGCTTATGGACAGACTACGAGCAGTACTTC.

CDR3 coding DNA: TGCGCCAGCAGCCACCGTGGGGGGGCGAATGAGTATAGCGGGGAGCTGTTTTTT. It specifies CASSHRGGANEYSGELFF. The chain is built from TRBV4-3 and TRBJ2-2; maybe TRBD2 (7 bases). V lost 3 bases and J lost 7, with 24 bases in between. The CDR3 runs to 18 residues. CDR1 and CDR2 (germline): LGHNA, YSLEER.

The V call is TRBV19, the J call TRBJ1-2; TRBD1 matches at 8 bases. The CDR3 spans 11 residues. The germline CDR1 and CDR2 sequences are LNHDA and SQIVND (reference sequence). Trimming took 9 bases from V and 4 from J; bases not matched to a gene: 1. Here the CDR3 DNA reads TGTGCCAGCGGACAGGGCTATGGCTACACCTTC. Protein: CASGQGYGYTF.

The chain has TRBV10-3 and TRBJ2-1, with D possibly TRBD2 on 5 matching bases. Germline V gene data show CDR1 as ENHRY and CDR2 as SYGVKD. Trimming left V 0 bases short and J 5 bases short, with 14 bases between. The length of the CDR3 is 16 residues. CDR3 residues: CAISESRGWVDNEQFF. For the CDR3, the DNA is TGTGCCATCAGTGAGTCGAGAGGGTGGGTTGACAATGAGCAGTTCTTC.

The rearrangement joins TRBV5-1 to TRBJ2-3; 9 bases align to TRBD1. This CDR3 has 14 residues. Germline V lookup: CDR1 SGHRS, CDR2 YFSETQ. The trim removed 4 bases at V and 3 bases at J, leaving 3 bases unmatched. The chain's CDR3 is CASSQGQGTDTQYF. CDR3 coding DNA: TGCGCCAGCAGCCAGGGACAGGGAACAGATACGCAGTATTTT.

This chain uses TRBV4-3 with TRBJ2-3; the match to TRBD1 covers 7 bases. This CDR3 comprises 16 residues. The ends lost 0 bases at V and 2 bases at J; junction bases unmatched: 5. Germline-derived CDR1 and CDR2 are LGHNA and YSLEER. CDR3 amino acids: CASSQDWDSHTDTQYF. CDR3 nucleotide sequence: TGCGCCAGCAGCCAAGACTGGGACAGTCACACAGATACGCAGTATTTT.

Here the CDR3 DNA reads TGTGCCAGCAGCTTTTGGCGGGGTGGCACAGATACGCAGTATTTT. This gives the protein CASSFWRGGTDTQYF. The gene calls are TRBV5-5 and TRBJ2-3; perhaps TRBD2 as D (6 bases). This CDR3 has 15 amino acids. Germline assignment: CDR1 SGHKS and CDR2 YYEKEE (reference sequence). V was clipped by 2 bases and J by 1 base, with 11 bases between them.

The genes are TRBV6-2 or TRBV6-3 and TRBJ1-2, with D tentatively TRBD1 (5 bases). Trimming stripped 0 bases from V and 3 bases from J, with 14 bases between. Per germline, CDR1 MNHEY and CDR2 SVGEGT. The CDR3 runs to 16 residues. CDR3 DNA sequence: TGTGCCAGCAGTTACTCCCGGGGGATCTCCCACTATGGCTACACCTTC. Protein product: CASSYSRGISHYGYTF.

The V call is TRBV6-2 or TRBV6-3, the J call TRBJ1-2; maybe TRBD1 (5 bases). The length of the CDR3 is 13 residues. The V and J ends lost 4 bases and 8 bases respectively, with 14 bases between them. Germline CDR1 and CDR2: MNHEY and SVGEGT. DNA for the CDR3: TGTGCCAGCAGTTCCTTCGGGGGAGAAGGCTACACCTTC. This translates into CASSSFGGEGYTF.

This sequence joins TRBV13 and TRBJ2-7, with D maybe TRBD2 (6 bases). V lost 3 bases, J lost 0 bases, and 9 bases lay in between. The CDR3 length is 14 residues. The germline V gene encodes CDR1 PRHDT and CDR2 FYEKMQ (reference sequence). The CDR3 loop is CASSFAGTSYEQYF. The CDR3 region has the DNA TGTGCCAGCAGCTTCGCGGGGACCTCCTACGAGCAGTACTTC.

The chain couples TRBV2 to TRBJ2-1; D may be TRBD1 (6 bases). V was shortened by 2 bases and J by 6 bases, with 11 bases between the two germline ends. This CDR3 is built from 14 residues. The germline CDR1 and CDR2 sequences are SNHLY and FYNNEI. This CDR3 is CASSEYVRGNEQFF. The DNA of the CDR3 is TGTGCCAGCAGTGAATATGTCAGGGGCAATGAGCAGTTCTTC.

The chain links TRBV5-6 to TRBJ1-6; no clear D gene. The V and J ends lost 4 bases and 9 bases respectively, with 8 bases between them. Germline CDR1 is SGHDT and CDR2 is YYEEEE. CDR3 length: 12 amino acids. The CDR3, as DNA: TGTGCCAGCAGCGAAGGGAGTTCACCCCTCCACTTT. Its protein product is CASSEGSSPLHF.

This chain connects TRBV15 to TRBJ1-2, with TRBD1 matching 7 bases. This CDR3 has 15 residues. V was clipped by 0 bases and J by 7 bases; unmatched bases: 8. The V gene's germline CDR1 is LNHNV and CDR2 YYDKDF (reference sequence). The CDR3 loop reads CATSRDLRGTRGYTF. As DNA, the CDR3 is TGTGCCACCAGCAGAGATCTCAGGGGGACGCGTGGCTACACCTTC. Based on the CDR3 plus reference TRBV15 and TRBJ1-2, the full variable domain is DAMVIQNPRYQVTQFGKPVTLSCSQTLNHNVMYWYQQKSSQAPKLLFHYYDKDFNNEADTPDNFQSRRPNTSFCFLDIRSPGLGDTAMYLCATSRDLRGTRGYTFGSGTRLTVV.

This rearrangement joins TRBV7-2 to TRBJ2-7; maybe TRBD2 (7 bases). Trimming took 0 bases from V and 6 from J, leaving 15 bases between them. Germline assignment: CDR1 SGHTA and CDR2 FQGNSA. The CDR3 has 15 amino acids. The CDR3 sequence: CASSLAFAGAGEQYF. The CDR3, as DNA: TGTGCCAGCAGCTTAGCGTTTGCGGGGGCTGGCGAGCAGTACTTC.

The V and J genes are TRBV7-2 and TRBJ1-1; D might be TRBD1 (5 bases). CDR1 and CDR2 from the germline V gene are SGHTA and FQGNSA. CDR3 length: 15 amino acids. V lost 6 bases and J 0 bases, leaving 14 bases between the germline ends. CDR3 coding DNA: TGTGCCAGCAGGGTACAGGTTAGCATGAACACTGAAGCTTTCTTT. As protein: CASRVQVSMNTEAFF.

This chain links TRBV19 with TRBJ1-2; no clear D. Germline CDR1 is LNHDA and CDR2 is SQIVND (reference sequence). This CDR3 region has 13 residues. V lost 4 bases and J lost 3, with 9 bases in between. The DNA of the CDR3 is TGTGCCAGTAGTACTATGGACTACTATGGCTACACCTTC. It encodes CASSTMDYYGYTF.